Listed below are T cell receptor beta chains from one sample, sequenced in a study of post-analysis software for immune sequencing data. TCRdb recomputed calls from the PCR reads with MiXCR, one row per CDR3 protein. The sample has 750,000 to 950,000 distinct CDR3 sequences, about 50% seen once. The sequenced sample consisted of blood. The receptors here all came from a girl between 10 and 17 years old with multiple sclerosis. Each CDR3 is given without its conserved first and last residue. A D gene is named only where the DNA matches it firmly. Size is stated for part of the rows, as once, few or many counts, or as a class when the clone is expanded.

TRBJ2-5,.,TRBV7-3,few,ASSLGQGEVETQY
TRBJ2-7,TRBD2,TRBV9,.,ASSASSGRMNEQY
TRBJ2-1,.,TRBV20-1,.,SARASARVEQF
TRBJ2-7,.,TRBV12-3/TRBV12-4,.,ASRRATAIHDEQY
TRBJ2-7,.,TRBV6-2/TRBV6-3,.,ASSYRDISYEQY
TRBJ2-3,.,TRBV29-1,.,SVEGGSYPDTQY
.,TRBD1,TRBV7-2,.,ASSWKGQGGYEQY
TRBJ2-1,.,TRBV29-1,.,SVVGFVDNEQF
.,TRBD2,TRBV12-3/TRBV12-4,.,ANSLHPAGGLEQY
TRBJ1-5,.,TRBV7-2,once,ASSLLAALTQPQH
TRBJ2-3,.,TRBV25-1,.,ASSEYKIASDTQY
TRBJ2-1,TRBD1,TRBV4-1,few,ASSQPGQGENEQF
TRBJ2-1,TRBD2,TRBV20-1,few,SARDWTSGGSSYNEQF
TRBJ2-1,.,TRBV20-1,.,SATTGLFYNEQF
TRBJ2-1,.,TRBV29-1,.,SGKYNEQF
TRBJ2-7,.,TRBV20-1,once,SARDPDSQSWEQY
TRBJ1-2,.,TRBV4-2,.,ASSQEGGQLGGYT
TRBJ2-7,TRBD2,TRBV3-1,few,ASSQETSREQY
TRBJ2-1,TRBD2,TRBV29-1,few,SVRSGGAIEQF
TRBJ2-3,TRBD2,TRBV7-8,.,ASSYPRPRTSATDTQY
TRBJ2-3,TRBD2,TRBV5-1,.,ASSWGLAGGTDTQY
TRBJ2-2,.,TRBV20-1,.,SAKGSANTGELF
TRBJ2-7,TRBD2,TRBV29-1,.,SVEHERLAGGGFSYEQY
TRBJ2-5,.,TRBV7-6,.,ASSSPGRRLEQY
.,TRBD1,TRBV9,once,ASSAGQGIYEQY
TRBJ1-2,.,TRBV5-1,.,ASSLQGPLDDGYT
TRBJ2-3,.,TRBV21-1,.,ASSNWTGTDTQY
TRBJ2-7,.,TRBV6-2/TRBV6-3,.,ASRYSDRNEQY
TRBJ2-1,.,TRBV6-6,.,ASSTTASVEQF
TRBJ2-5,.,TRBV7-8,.,ASSLNSVRETQY
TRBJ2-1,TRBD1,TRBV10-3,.,AIGRDRVNNEQF
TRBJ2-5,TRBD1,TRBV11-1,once,AGSDRDRDKETQY
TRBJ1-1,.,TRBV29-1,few,SVVGGTDDTEAF
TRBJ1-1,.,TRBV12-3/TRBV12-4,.,ASSFEGAAEAF
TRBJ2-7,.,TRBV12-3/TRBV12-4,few,ASSLDETYEQY
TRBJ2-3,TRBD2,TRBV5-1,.,ASSFPAGGSFSTDTQY
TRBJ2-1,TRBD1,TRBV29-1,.,SHRTGAYNEQF
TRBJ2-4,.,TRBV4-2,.,ASSQDTLAGVAKNIQY
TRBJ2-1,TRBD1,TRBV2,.,ASKGHEGASYNEQF
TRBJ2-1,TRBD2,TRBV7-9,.,ASSIGAGGPNEQF